The T cell receptor beta chain described here comes from a study of early T cells in non-severe SARS-CoV-2 infection. Study as a whole: Chains from this unsorted whole-blood bulk RNA could not be paired.

cDNA molecules, individually, were tagged with unique molecular identifiers. TCRdb recomputed calls from the 5' RACE reads with MiXCR, one row per CDR3 protein. The sample consists of 70,000 to 85,000 distinct CDR3 sequences, around 14% of them appearing once. The clonotype was recovered from an adult who was a healthcare worker with PCR-confirmed SARS-CoV-2 infection or an uninfected control (not recorded which). The sample comprised whole blood.

CDR3 in amino acids: CASSGPQGLAGELFF. The CDR3 DNA reads as TGTGCCAGCAGTGGGCCACAGGGGCTGGCCGGGGAGCTGTTTTTT. The rearrangement uses TRBV6-1 and TRBJ2-2; 7 nucleotides match TRBD1. The V gene end was trimmed by 4 bases and the J gene end by 6 bases; junction bases not matched to a gene: 8. The CDR3 extends over 15 amino acids. CDR1 is MNHNS, CDR2 SASEGT, per germline.